A single sample gave rise to the 29 T cell receptor beta chains below, sequenced in a study of T cell responses to AZD1222 COVID-19 vaccine. Libraries were prepared by immunoSEQ multiplex PCR; TCRdb keeps only in-frame clonotypes and omits some of them. Among roughly 160,000 clones listed, 75% to 95% were seen once. The sequenced sample was peripheral blood, obtained on day 0 of AZD1222 vaccination. These receptors were collected from an adult in good health.

V gene TRBV5-1 combines with J gene TRBJ1-1; D gene uncertain. The CDR3 runs to 14 residues. CDR1 SGHRS and CDR2 YFSETQ come from the germline V gene. Trimming left V 4 bases short and J 0 bases short, with 10 bases between. The CDR3 spells CASSLRSLNTEAFF. CDR3 bases: TGCGCCAGCAGCCTCCGGAGTTTGAACACTGAAGCTTTCTTT.

The chain uses TRBV3-1 (or the pseudogene TRBV3-2) and TRBJ2-6; 11 bases fit TRBD1. Germline-derived CDR1 and CDR2 are LGHDT and YNNKEL (reference sequence). The CDR3 runs 17 residues. J lost 3 bases, V lost 3 bases, and 4 bases had no gene match. The CDR3 here is CASSQRDRGFGANVLTF. CDR3 sequence (DNA): TGTGCCAGCAGCCAGAGGGACAGGGGGTTTGGGGCCAACGTCCTGACTTTC.

V and J are TRBV15 and TRBJ1-2; D not certain. Between the trimmed V and J ends, which lost 0 bases and 7 bases, there was a span of 15 bases. The CDR3 runs 15 residues. Germline values: CDR1 LNHNV, CDR2 YYDKDF (reference sequence). The CDR3 loop is CATSRDHGVEGGYTF. The CDR3, as DNA: TGTGCCACCAGCAGAGATCACGGGGTCGAAGGTGGCTACACCTTC.

This clone has only one observation. The J gene is TRBJ2-7, the V gene TRBV5-1, with 11 bases fitting TRBD2. The CDR3 contains 15 residues. V shed 0 bases and J 5 bases; nucleotides not matched to a gene: 4. Germline CDR1 and CDR2: SGHRS and YFSETQ. Here the CDR3 DNA reads TGCGCCAGCAGCTTGGGACTAGCGGGGCACCACGAGCAGTACTTC. Protein sequence: CASSLGLAGHHEQYF.

The J gene is TRBJ1-4, the V gene TRBV6-1; no clear D. The V end lost 1 base, the J end lost 8 bases, and 11 bases lay between the germline ends. This CDR3 has 14 amino acids. Germline V gene lookup returns CDR1 MNHNS and CDR2 SASEGT. The CDR3 is CASSEEGSGEKLFF. CDR3 DNA sequence: TGTGCCAGCAGTGAAGAGGGTAGCGGGGAAAAACTGTTTTTT.

The rearrangement links TRBV6-4 to TRBJ2-3, with D hard to call. Per germline, CDR1 MRHNA and CDR2 SNTAGT. This CDR3 comprises 13 residues. V was shortened by 0 bases and J by 5 bases, with 6 bases between the two germline ends. The CDR3 protein is CASSDSMGDTQYF. The CDR3 nucleotides are TGTGCCAGCAGTGACTCAATGGGAGATACGCAGTATTTT.

The rearrangement uses TRBV2 and TRBJ1-5; D is undetermined. The germline V gene encodes CDR1 SNHLY and CDR2 FYNNEI. Deletions cut 3 bases from V and 6 bases from J, with 12 bases between. This CDR3 has 14 residues. The CDR3 region is CASSDRLYSQPQHF. For the CDR3, the DNA is TGTGCCAGCAGTGATCGGCTCTACAGTCAGCCCCAGCATTTT.

The chain combines TRBV19 with TRBJ1-5, with D maybe TRBD1 (5 bases). The CDR3 runs 17 residues. CDR1 is LNHDA and CDR2 is SQIVND in the germline V gene (reference sequence). V was clipped by 1 base and J by 7 bases, with 20 bases between them. The CDR3: CASSIGTLGWYQQPQHF. CDR3 DNA: TGTGCCAGTAGTATAGGGACACTGGGGTGGTATCAACAGCCCCAGCATTTT.

This rearrangement joins TRBV6-1 to TRBJ2-3; D may be TRBD1 or TRBD2 (5 bases each). The CDR3 contains 16 residues. Per germline, CDR1 MNHNS and CDR2 SASEGT. The V end lost 2 bases, the J end lost 3 bases, and 15 bases lay between the germline ends. The CDR3 region is CASSETVGAGTDTQYF. The CDR3 nucleotides read TGTGCCAGCAGTGAAACCGTCGGGGCAGGGACAGATACGCAGTATTTT.

The chain joins TRBV12-5 to TRBJ1-1; D is perhaps TRBD1 (5 bases). This CDR3 region has 12 residues. CDR1 is LGHNT and CDR2 is FRNRAP in the germline V gene. V lost 5 bases and J lost 7, with 11 bases in between. The CDR3 nucleotides are TGTGCTAGTGGTAACCAAGACAGTGAAGCTTTCTTT. It codes for CASGNQDSEAFF.

The chain has TRBV19 and TRBJ1-5; maybe TRBD1 (6 bases). Germline CDR1 and CDR2: LNHDA and SQIVND (reference sequence). The germline V and J ends were trimmed by 4 bases and 2 bases, with 12 bases remaining between them. This CDR3 has 15 amino acids. The CDR3 reads CASSSHRVGNQPQHF. The CDR3 nucleotides are TGTGCCAGTAGTAGCCACAGGGTGGGCAATCAGCCCCAGCATTTT.

The chain is built from TRBV2 and TRBJ2-4; TRBD1 aligns across 10 bases. Germline trimming cut 6 bases from V and 2 bases from J; bases unmatched to any gene: 13. The CDR3 is 18 amino acids. Germline CDR1 is SNHLY and CDR2 is FYNNEI. CDR3 sequence reads: CASRTGTGVKGTKNIQYF. CDR3 sequence (DNA): TGTGCCAGCAGGACCGGGACAGGGGTTAAGGGAACCAAAAACATTCAGTACTTC.

The V gene is TRBV29-1, the J gene TRBJ1-3; 7 bases match TRBD1. In germline, CDR1 is SQVTM, CDR2 ANQGSEA. The CDR3 is 14 amino acids. The ends lost 4 bases at V and 4 bases at J; junction bases unmatched: 7. The CDR3 sequence: CSVADWDRGNTIYF. In DNA, the CDR3 is TGCAGCGTTGCGGACTGGGACAGAGGAAACACCATATATTTT.

V and J are TRBV4-1 and TRBJ1-1; 9 bases align to TRBD1. This CDR3 region has 13 residues. Germline V gene data show CDR1 as MGHRA and CDR2 as YSYEKL. After removal of 9 bases from V and 10 bases from J, the junction contained 12 bases not matched to a gene. DNA of the CDR3: TGCGCCAGTAGAAACAGGGGGCGGGGAGGAGCTTTCTTT. Protein sequence: CASRNRGRGGAFF.

V gene TRBV18 combines with J gene TRBJ2-5; 9 bases match TRBD2. This CDR3 comprises 19 residues. Germline V gene sequence: CDR1 KGHSH, CDR2 LQKENI. J gave up 7 bases and V 0 bases, and 18 bases lay outside the gene matches. CDR3 in DNA: TGTGCCAGCTCACCACCGGGAGTGAGCGGGGGGCCCTCTGGGGGGACCCAGTACTTC. This codes for CASSPPGVSGGPSGGTQYF.

The V and J genes are TRBV19 and TRBJ1-3; TRBD1 might be the D (5 bases). The ends were cut back, 7 bases at V and 3 bases at J, with 19 bases in the middle. The CDR3 is made up of 16 amino acids. CDR1 LNHDA and CDR2 SQIVND come from the germline V gene (reference sequence). The CDR3 reads CASTSLGGSYGNTIYF. Written as DNA, the CDR3 is TGTGCCAGTACCTCTTTGGGGGGTTCTTATGGAAACACCATATATTTT.

J is TRBJ1-3 and V is TRBV6-5; D not resolved. CDR3 length equals 16 residues. Germline V gene sequence: CDR1 MNHEY, CDR2 SVGAGI. V was clipped by 2 bases and J by 0 bases, with 11 bases between them. In DNA, the CDR3 is TGTGCCAGCAGTTACGAGCTTTCGAGCTCTGGAAACACCATATATTTT. It encodes CASSYELSSSGNTIYF.

This rearrangement joins TRBV24-1 to TRBJ1-1; D possibly corresponds to TRBD1 (6 bases). The CDR3 extends over 13 amino acids. V lost 4 bases to trimming and J lost 8 bases, with 13 bases between them. Germline assignment: CDR1 KGHDR and CDR2 SFDVKD. CDR3: CATSETGFSEAFF. DNA of the CDR3: TGTGCCACCAGTGAGACAGGATTCTCAGAAGCTTTCTTT.

The chain is built from TRBV15 and TRBJ2-2; TRBD2 matches 10 bases. V trimming: 5 bases; J trimming: 5 bases; junction bases outside the gene matches: 8. There are 16 residues in the CDR3. CDR1 and CDR2 (germline): LNHNV, YYDKDF (reference sequence). CDR3 bases: TGTGCCACCAGCGCTCTAGCGGGGGCCGGGACCGGGGAGCTGTTTTTT. This translates into CATSALAGAGTGELFF.

This clone showed up just a few times. This chain joins TRBV4-2 and TRBJ1-6, with 9 nucleotides matching TRBD1. The CDR3 consists of 16 residues. V shed 0 bases, J shed 7 bases, and the junction held 4 bases outside the gene matches. CDR1 LGHNA and CDR2 YNFKEQ come from the germline V gene. As DNA, the CDR3 is TGTGCCAGCAGCCAAGACCTTGGGACAGGGAATTCACCCCTCCACTTT. This codes for CASSQDLGTGNSPLHF.

The rearrangement joins TRBV7-2 to TRBJ2-7, with 10 bases fitting TRBD2. Germline V gene sequence: CDR1 SGHTA, CDR2 FQGNSA. With V trimmed by 5 bases and J by 0 bases, 10 bases remained unmatched. This CDR3 region has 17 residues. The CDR3 is CASSIGVAGGYSYEQYF. DNA of the CDR3: TGTGCCAGCAGCATAGGGGTAGCGGGGGGATACTCCTACGAGCAGTACTTC.

This clone was observed once. The CDR3 DNA is TGTGCCAGCAGCTTAGCGCGCGGCGGGGGGGACGTTGGGACCCAGTACTTC. Its protein is CASSLARGGGDVGTQYF. This sequence joins TRBV7-2 and TRBJ2-5; 9 bases agree with TRBD2. The CDR3 spans 17 residues. After removal of 0 bases from V and 7 bases from J, the junction contained 12 bases not matched to a gene. The germline CDR1 and CDR2 sequences are SGHTA and FQGNSA.

This chain uses TRBV4-3 with TRBJ1-1; D call uncertain. The V and J ends lost 4 bases and 5 bases respectively, with 17 bases between them. The CDR3 consists of 15 residues. The germline V gene has CDR1 LGHNA and CDR2 YSLEER. CDR3 nucleotide sequence: TGCGCCAGCAGCCCAGAGGGAAGGGTAGGGACTGAAGCTTTCTTT. Translation: CASSPEGRVGTEAFF.

The rearrangement uses TRBV18 and TRBJ1-2, with TRBD1 matching 7 bases. The CDR3 spans 15 residues. With V trimmed by 3 bases and J by 9 bases, 13 bases remained unmatched. CDR1 and CDR2 from the germline V gene are KGHSH and LQKENI. CDR3 nucleotides: TGTGCCAGCTCACCGAACCCCACAGGGGACGTTAGCTACACCTTC. This translates into CASSPNPTGDVSYTF.

The gene calls are TRBV7-9 and TRBJ2-7; 13 positions match TRBD2. The CDR3 covers 17 residues. Germline CDR1 SEHNR, CDR2 FQNEAQ (reference sequence). V shed 0 bases and J 5 bases; nucleotides not matched to a gene: 7. This CDR3 reads CASSLARGLAGINEQYF. CDR3 nucleotide sequence: TGTGCCAGCAGCTTAGCGCGGGGACTAGCGGGGATAAACGAGCAGTACTTC.

The chain has TRBV12-5 and TRBJ1-2; no reliable D call. Trimming took 6 bases from V and 8 from J, leaving 13 bases between them. The germline CDR1 and CDR2 sequences are LGHNT and FRNRAP. The CDR3 runs to 12 residues. The CDR3: CASGREKEGYTF. CDR3 in DNA: TGTGCTAGTGGCCGGGAGAAGGAAGGCTACACCTTC.

The chain employs TRBV18 and TRBJ2-2, with unresolved D. Trimming pared 4 bases from V and 0 bases from J, leaving 12 bases between. The germline CDR1 and CDR2 sequences are KGHSH and LQKENI. CDR3 size: 16 residues. The CDR3 region is CASSQTRQANTGELFF. CDR3 coding DNA: TGTGCCAGCTCACAAACGCGTCAAGCGAACACCGGGGAGCTGTTTTTT.

The chain recombines TRBV6-5 with TRBJ2-2; 9 nucleotides align to TRBD1. The germline CDR1 and CDR2 sequences are MNHEY and SVGAGI. J lost 6 bases, V lost 6 bases, and 8 bases had no gene match. This CDR3 comprises 15 residues. This CDR3 reads CASSKGTGRSGELFF. The DNA for the CDR3 is TGTGCCAGCAGCAAGGGGACAGGGCGGTCCGGGGAGCTGTTTTTT.

V usage is TRBV6-1 and J usage is TRBJ1-5, with D unclear. Trimming removed 0 bases at V and 0 bases at J, with 9 bases between. This CDR3 comprises 16 residues. Germline CDR1 is MNHNS and CDR2 is SASEGT. The CDR3 nucleotides are TGTGCCAGCAGTGAAGCGGGAACTTATAGCAATCAGCCCCAGCATTTT. Translating it yields CASSEAGTYSNQPQHF.